A selection of T cell receptor beta chains follows, all from one sample in a study of cytomegalovirus exposure and HLA in healthy donors. Produced via immunoSEQ multiplex PCR; TCRdb's table is partial and in-frame only. This table holds under 150,000 clones, approximately 86% found once. Sequenced material: PBMCs. Every receptor here comes from a man between 18 and 29 years old in good health and CMV-seropositive. The CDR3 runs from the conserved cysteine through the conserved F or W. A D gene is named only where the DNA matches it firmly. Expanded clones get a size class; other rows say once, few or many, or leave the size out.

>NA|NA|TRBV25-1|TRBJ1-2
TGTGCCAGCAGTGAAGGACACTCGACCTATGGCTACACCTTC
CASSEGHSTYGYTF
>NA|NA|TRBV6-1|TRBJ1-4
TGTGCCAGCAGTGAATTCGGGGGGCTCGGTGAAAAACTGTTTTTT
CASSEFGGLGEKLFF
>NA|TRBD1|TRBV28|TRBJ1-5
TGTGCCAGCAAGCAAGGTACCGGGACAGGAATCGGTCAGCCCCAGCATTTT
CASKQGTGTGIGQPQHF
>NA|NA|TRBV6-1|TRBJ1-1
TGTGCCAGCAGAGCTAACACTGAAGCTTTCTTT
CASRANTEAFF
>NA|NA|TRBV25-1|TRBJ2-1
TGTGCCAGCAGTGAAGACTCAGCTTACAATGAGCAGTTCTTC
CASSEDSAYNEQFF
>once|TRBD1|TRBV7-3|TRBJ2-2
TGTGCCAGCAGCTCGGACAGGGCGAACACCGGGGAGCTGTTTTTT
CASSSDRANTGELFF
>NA|NA|TRBV15|TRBJ1-2
TGTGCCACCAGCAGAGGCAAGGGGGACTATGGCTACACCTTC
CATSRGKGDYGYTF
>NA|NA|TRBV7-9|TRBJ2-7
TGTGCCAGCAGCCCTCGGACAGCCCCCTACGAGCAGTACTTC
CASSPRTAPYEQYF
>once|NA|TRBV9|TRBJ2-1
TGTGCCAGCAGCAGGGAGAGATTGGTGATAGGTGAGCAGTTCTTC
CASSRERLVIGEQFF
>NA|NA|TRBV6-5|TRBJ2-3
TGTGCCAGCAGTTACACTTCTATGGCAGATACGCAGTATTTT
CASSYTSMADTQYF
>NA|NA|TRBV19|TRBJ2-7
TGTGCCAGTAGTGGATTGGACAGCGGCTCCTACGAGCAGTACTTC
CASSGLDSGSYEQYF
>NA|TRBD1|TRBV7-2|TRBJ2-7
TGTGCCAGCAGCTTAGGTAACAGGGGCTACGAGCAGTACTTC
CASSLGNRGYEQYF
>NA|NA|TRBV29-1|TRBJ2-5
TGCAGCGTTGTCCCCAGTAGCACGGAGACCCAGTACTTC
CSVVPSSTETQYF
>NA|TRBD2|TRBV9|TRBJ2-3
TGTGCCAGCAGCGTAGCTAGGAGCGGGGGGACCACAGATACGCAGTATTTT
CASSVARSGGTTDTQYF
>NA|TRBD1|TRBV5-6|TRBJ1-1
TGTGCCAGCAGCTTGGCCCACAGGGGTCTTGAAGCTTTCTTT
CASSLAHRGLEAFF
>NA|TRBD1|TRBV5-4|TRBJ1-1
TGTGCCAGCAGCTTACGACAGGGACGAGTTGAAGCTTTCTTT
CASSLRQGRVEAFF
>NA|TRBD1|TRBV25-1|TRBJ1-6
TGTGCCAGCAGTGGACAGGGGGATAATTCACCCCTCCACTTT
CASSGQGDNSPLHF
>once|TRBD2|TRBV10-3|TRBJ2-3
TGTGCCATCAGTGAGTCGGGTCTAGCGGGAGGTTCTAGCACAGATACGCAGTATTTT
CAISESGLAGGSSTDTQYF
>few|TRBD1|TRBV7-8|TRBJ2-1
TGTGCCAGCAGCCCTCCCCGTGGACAGGGTGACAGTGAGCAGTTCTTC
CASSPPRGQGDSEQFF
>NA|NA|TRBV15|TRBJ1-3
TGTGCCACCAGCGGAGCACCGGCCACGGCAGCGCGAAACACCATATATTTT
CATSGAPATAARNTIYF
>once|TRBD1|TRBV19|TRBJ1-5
TGTGCCAGTAGGGGAGGTGGACAGGGGAACGTGGCTCAGCCCCAGCATTTT
CASRGGGQGNVAQPQHF
>NA|NA|TRBV27|TRBJ2-1
TGTGCCAGCAGTTATGGAGCGAATGAGCAGTTCTTC
CASSYGANEQFF
>NA|NA|TRBV4-2|TRBJ1-3
TGTGCCAGCAGCCAAATCGGGAGGGAACCGGGAAACACCATATATTTT
CASSQIGREPGNTIYF
>NA|TRBD1|TRBV11-2|TRBJ2-7
TGTGCCAGCTGCCCCGGGACAGGGTTGTCCTACGAGCAGTACTTC
CASCPGTGLSYEQYF
>NA|NA|TRBV5-1|TRBJ1-1
TGCGCCAGCAGCTTGATCGGCCGGGGGAACACTGAAGCTTTCTTT
CASSLIGRGNTEAFF
>NA|TRBD2|TRBV10-3|TRBJ2-1
TGTGCCATTTGGGGCGGGGGATTCTACAATGAGCAGTTCTTC
CAIWGGGFYNEQFF
>NA|NA|TRBV18|TRBJ1-5
TGTGCCAGTCGAAGCGGGCTCAATCAGCCCCAGCATTTT
CASRSGLNQPQHF
>NA|TRBD1|TRBV5-1|TRBJ1-1
TGCGCCAGCAGCCCAGGGGGGCTGAACACTGAAGCTTTCTTT
CASSPGGLNTEAFF
>NA|NA|TRBV27|TRBJ2-7
TGTGCCAGCAGTTTCCTTGGAGGGAAATCCTACGAGCAGTACTTC
CASSFLGGKSYEQYF
>NA|TRBD2|TRBV6-1|TRBJ2-7
TGTGCCACCAGAGCGGGAGTATTTCTGGAGCAGTACTTC
CATRAGVFLEQYF
>NA|NA|TRBV15|TRBJ1-6
TGTGCCACCAGCAGGGGAGGGAGCTCTTATAATTCACCCCTCCACTTT
CATSRGGSSYNSPLHF
>NA|TRBD1|TRBV29-1|TRBJ2-4
TGCAGCGTTGGGGACAGGGGAGCCAAAAACATTCAGTACTTC
CSVGDRGAKNIQYF
>NA|TRBD1|TRBV11-2|TRBJ1-2
TGTGCCAGCAGACAGATCCGGGACAGAATTTATGGCTACACCTTC
CASRQIRDRIYGYTF
>once|TRBD2|TRBV2|TRBJ2-5
TGTGCCAGCAGTCCCATAGGACTAGCGGGGGGGGAGACCCAGTACTTC
CASSPIGLAGGETQYF
>few|NA|TRBV5-4|TRBJ1-2
TGTGCCAGCAGTCACCAATACAGAAACCCCTATGGCTACACCTTC
CASSHQYRNPYGYTF
>NA|TRBD2|TRBV4-1|TRBJ2-7
TGCGCCAGCAGCCAAGTCCTAGCGGGGGGCTACGAGCAGTACTTC
CASSQVLAGGYEQYF
>few|NA|TRBV6-5|TRBJ1-1
TGTGCCAGCAGTCAAAACAGGGATCGGACTGAAGCTTTCTTT
CASSQNRDRTEAFF
>NA|NA|TRBV27|TRBJ2-6
TGTGCCAGCACCTTCTCTGGGGCCAACGTCCTGACTTTC
CASTFSGANVLTF
>once|NA|TRBV10-3|TRBJ2-2
TGTGCCATCAGTGAGTTGAACACAGACACCGGGGAGCTGTTTTTT
CAISELNTDTGELFF
>NA|TRBD2|TRBV7-6|TRBJ2-5
TGTGCCAGCGGTTCGTCTAGCGGGGGGGACCAAGAGACCCAGTACTTC
CASGSSSGGDQETQYF
>NA|NA|TRBV5-1|TRBJ1-1
TGCGCCAGCAGCCCACAAACCGGGGGTAACACTGAAGCTTTCTTT
CASSPQTGGNTEAFF
>NA|TRBD2|TRBV6-5|TRBJ2-5
TGTGCCAGCAGCCACGGGGGGGGTTTTAGGGAGACCCAGTACTTC
CASSHGGGFRETQYF
>NA|NA|TRBV14|TRBJ2-7
TGTGCCAGCAGCCAAGGCGGGTTCGAGCAGTACTTC
CASSQGGFEQYF
>NA|TRBD2|TRBV23-1|TRBJ2-7
TGCGCCAGCAGTCAACGTAATTTCACCTTTGAGGGTGCGACAGCGGGAGGGCAAATATACGAGCAGTACTTC
CASSQRNFTFEGATAGGQIYEQYF
>NA|NA|TRBV10-3|TRBJ2-7
TGTGCCATCAGTGAATTTAGGGGGGAGCAGTACTTC
CAISEFRGEQYF
>NA|NA|TRBV4-2|TRBJ2-2
TGTGCCAGCAGTAGGACAGTTGGGGCCGGGGAGCTGTTTTTT
CASSRTVGAGELFF
>NA|TRBD1|TRBV5-5|TRBJ1-2
TGTGCCAGCAGCTCGACAGGGGAAGGTGGCTACACCTTC
CASSSTGEGGYTF
>NA|NA|TRBV10-2|TRBJ1-5
TGCGCCAGCAGGGATGGGACTTCCGGCAATCAGCCCCAGCATTTT
CASRDGTSGNQPQHF